The next 26 T cell receptor beta chains were all read from a single sample in a study of blood T cell repertoires in COVID-19. Data came from immunoSEQ multiplex PCR; TCRdb stores just in-frame clones and leaves some out. The sample includes roughly 250,000 clones, over 70% of them seen just once. Sequenced input: peripheral blood. Receptor source: a middle-aged man with active or convalescent COVID-19.

The CDR3 is CASSPRDRPNTGELFF. The DNA of the CDR3 is TGTGCCAGCAGCCCCCGGGACAGACCGAACACCGGGGAGCTGTTTTTT. The chain recombines TRBV9 with TRBJ2-2, with 7 bases that match TRBD1. The CDR3 extends over 16 amino acids. With V trimmed by 4 bases and J by 0 bases, 6 bases remained unmatched. Germline V gene sequence: CDR1 SGDLS, CDR2 YYNGEE. Complete variable domain (other parts from reference TRBV9 and TRBJ2-2): DSGVTQTPKHLITATGQRVTLRCSPRSGDLSVYWYQQSLDQGLQFLIQYYNGEERAKGNILERFSAQQFPDLHSELNLSSLELGDSALYFCASSPRDRPNTGELFFGEGSRLTVL.

V gene TRBV6-2 or TRBV6-3 combines with J gene TRBJ1-4; D unresolved. Germline CDR1 is MNHEY and CDR2 is SVGEGT. The CDR3 is 17 residues long. Trimming removed 2 bases from V and 0 bases from J, with 13 bases in between. CDR3 loop: CASSYPNGFTTNEKLFF. The CDR3 DNA reads as TGTGCCAGCAGTTACCCGAACGGGTTTACAACTAATGAAAAACTGTTTTTT.

The chain carries TRBV4-1 and TRBJ2-7; no definite D call. The CDR3 is 13 amino acids. Germline-derived CDR1 and CDR2 are MGHRA and YSYEKL. The germline V and J ends were trimmed by 1 base and 3 bases, with 7 bases remaining between them. The CDR3 nucleotides read TGCGCCAGCAGCCAAGCAGGATTCTACGAGCAGTACTTC. Translation: CASSQAGFYEQYF.

The chain has TRBV7-8 and TRBJ2-2; no definite D call. The CDR3 has 14 amino acids. Per the germline V gene, CDR1 is SGHVS and CDR2 is FQNEAQ. The germline V and J ends were trimmed by 2 bases and 7 bases, with 11 bases remaining between them. The CDR3 region has the DNA TGTGCCAGCAGCTTAATGGAGTTGATCGGGGAGCTGTTTTTT. It codes for CASSLMELIGELFF.

In this sample, this clone turned up once. This sequence joins TRBV10-3 and TRBJ1-1; 9 bases match TRBD1. The CDR3 has 17 amino acids. V lost 2 bases, J lost 8 bases, and 15 bases stayed unmatched. CDR1 is ENHRY and CDR2 is SYGVKD in the germline V gene. For the CDR3, the DNA is TGTGCCATCAGTGAGAAGGGACAGGGTTTGCTTGGGTCCGAAGCTTTCTTT. Translated, it gives CAISEKGQGLLGSEAFF.

This clone was detected only a few times. Additional DNA sequences in this sample encode the identical CDR3. The chain uses TRBV10-3 and TRBJ1-2; 8 nucleotides align to TRBD1. In germline, CDR1 is ENHRY, CDR2 SYGVKD. The CDR3 length is 14 residues. After removal of 0 bases from V and 4 bases from J, the junction contained 1 base not matched to a gene. The CDR3 sequence is CAISESDRGYGYTF. The CDR3 DNA reads as TGTGCCATCAGTGAGTCAGACAGGGGCTATGGCTACACCTTC.

V and J are TRBV28 and TRBJ1-5; tentatively, D is TRBD1 (6 bases). With 4 bases removed from V and 4 bases from J, the gap between germline ends came to 20 bases. This CDR3 has 17 residues. CDR1 MDHEN and CDR2 SYDVKM come from the germline V gene. In DNA form, the CDR3 reads TGTGCCAGCAGTTCCGTTTGGGGGCGGGGGTTAAATCAGCCCCAGCATTTT. This gives the protein CASSSVWGRGLNQPQHF.

The chain carries TRBV10-3 and TRBJ2-5; possibly TRBD1 for D (5 bases). This CDR3 is built from 13 residues. Germline V gives CDR1 ENHRY, CDR2 SYGVKD. Trimming shortened V by 9 bases and J by 1 base, and 12 bases separated the two germline ends. The CDR3 sequence is CAIARQLQETQYF. DNA of the CDR3: TGTGCCATTGCGAGACAGCTCCAAGAGACCCAGTACTTC.

The chain links TRBV28 to TRBJ2-3, with TRBD2 as a possible D gene (6 bases). This CDR3 has 14 residues. Trimming pared 4 bases from V and 8 bases from J, leaving 16 bases between. Per the germline V gene, CDR1 is MDHEN and CDR2 is SYDVKM. CDR3 residues: CASSSPGSGGTQYF. CDR3 nucleotides: TGTGCCAGCAGTTCCCCGGGTAGCGGAGGTACGCAGTATTTT.

The rearrangement links TRBV14 to TRBJ2-7; 12 bases fit TRBD2. V shed 4 bases, J shed 2 bases, and the junction held 3 bases outside the gene matches. CDR1 and CDR2 from the germline V gene are SGHDN and FVKESK. This CDR3 comprises 15 residues. CDR3 loop: CASSPGLAGPYEQYF. The CDR3 region has the DNA TGTGCCAGCAGCCCGGGACTAGCGGGCCCCTACGAGCAGTACTTC. Combining the CDR3 with reference TRBV14 and TRBJ2-7 gives the whole variable domain EAGVTQFPSHSVIEKGQTVTLRCDPISGHDNLYWYRRVMGKEIKFLLHFVKESKQDESGMPNNRFLAERTGGTYSTLKVQPAELEDSGVYFCASSPGLAGPYEQYFGPGTRLTVT.

The CDR3 DNA is TGTGCTAGTGGTTTGGCCGGGACTAGCGGAGAAGGGACAGATACGCAGTATTTT. Its translation is CASGLAGTSGEGTDTQYF. The chain couples TRBV12-5 to TRBJ2-3; 11 bases are a match to TRBD2. Germline trimming cut 1 base from V and 3 bases from J; bases unmatched to any gene: 9. Germline V gene lookup returns CDR1 LGHNT and CDR2 FRNRAP. This CDR3 region has 18 residues.

The chain is built from TRBV10-3 and TRBJ2-4; 7 bases agree with TRBD1. The CDR3 covers 15 residues. V trimming: 0 bases; J trimming: 3 bases; junction bases outside the gene matches: 2. Germline V lookup: CDR1 ENHRY, CDR2 SYGVKD. CDR3 protein: CAISESQGDKNIQYF. The CDR3 DNA reads as TGTGCCATCAGTGAGTCGCAGGGGGACAAAAACATTCAGTACTTC.

The CDR3 sequence: CASRDNKGDTGELFF. As DNA, the CDR3 is TGTGCCAGCAGAGATAATAAGGGAGACACCGGGGAGCTGTTTTTT. The chain combines TRBV7-3 with TRBJ2-2; D is possibly TRBD2 (5 bases). The CDR3 spans 15 residues. Germline V gives CDR1 SGHTA, CDR2 FQGTGA. V shed 6 bases and J shed 3 bases, with 14 bases lying between them.

This sequence joins TRBV7-3 and TRBJ2-1; TRBD1 might be the D (6 bases). Deletions cut 5 bases from V and 7 bases from J, with 12 bases between. Germline loops: CDR1 SGHTA, CDR2 FQGTGA. CDR3 length: 13 residues. The CDR3 is CASSPGQSNEQFF. The CDR3 nucleotides are TGTGCCAGCAGCCCCGGACAGAGTAATGAGCAGTTCTTC.

The V and J genes are TRBV7-9 and TRBJ2-2; the match to TRBD1 covers 9 bases. The CDR3 spans 15 residues. Germline assignment: CDR1 SEHNR and CDR2 FQNEAQ (reference sequence). Trimming at V came to 4 bases and at J to 7 bases, leaving 7 bases not matched to a gene. The CDR3 DNA reads TGTGCCAGCAGCTCGTACAGGGGGCTGGGCGGGGAGCTGTTTTTT. It translates to CASSSYRGLGGELFF.

V is TRBV4-1 and J is TRBJ2-7; 7 nucleotides match TRBD1. The germline V gene encodes CDR1 MGHRA and CDR2 YSYEKL. V lost 0 bases and J lost 0; bases outside the gene matches: 8. The CDR3 length is 17 residues. The CDR3 here is CASSQERTGSFSYEQYF. CDR3 sequence (DNA): TGCGCCAGCAGCCAAGAGCGGACAGGATCCTTCTCCTACGAGCAGTACTTC.

The rearrangement uses TRBV3-1 (or the pseudogene TRBV3-2) and TRBJ1-4, with D hard to call. Trimming cost V 3 bases and J 8 bases, with 13 bases left between them. The germline V gene encodes CDR1 LGHDT and CDR2 YNNKEL (reference sequence). CDR3 length equals 14 residues. The CDR3 loop reads CASSHAISGEKLFF. The CDR3 coding sequence is TGTGCCAGCAGCCACGCGATCTCGGGAGAAAAACTGTTTTTT.

CDR3 DNA sequence: TGCGCCAGCAGCCAAGCTAGAGCGGGAGGTACATACAATGAGCAGTTCTTC. As protein: CASSQARAGGTYNEQFF. The chain combines TRBV4-1 with TRBJ2-1; 9 nucleotides line up with TRBD2. J gave up 4 bases and V 1 base, and 8 bases lay outside the gene matches. The CDR3 spans 17 residues. Germline assignment: CDR1 MGHRA and CDR2 YSYEKL.

The chain recombines TRBV6-5 with TRBJ1-1; TRBD1 is a possible D gene (5 bases). Trimming took 7 bases from V and 8 from J, leaving 20 bases between them. Germline values: CDR1 MNHEY, CDR2 SVGAGI. This CDR3 contains 14 residues. CDR3 region: CASIRRGDTDEAFF. The DNA for the CDR3 is TGTGCCAGCATCCGAAGGGGCGATACAGACGAAGCTTTCTTT.

This chain joins TRBV6-5 and TRBJ2-7; D is unclear. Looked up from germline, CDR1 is MNHEY and CDR2 is SVGAGI. Trimming cost V 6 bases and J 0 bases, with 6 bases left between them. CDR3 size: 12 residues. The CDR3 reads CASRPSSYEQYF. DNA of the CDR3: TGTGCCAGCAGGCCCAGCTCCTACGAGCAGTACTTC.

The gene calls are TRBV25-1 and TRBJ2-5, with 9 bases aligning to TRBD2. The CDR3 has 15 amino acids. V dropped 2 bases and J dropped 4; count of bases not matched to a gene: 5. CDR1 and CDR2 from the germline V gene are MGHDK and SYGVNS. The CDR3 reads CASSERREGRETQYF. CDR3 coding DNA: TGTGCCAGCAGTGAACGGCGGGAGGGCCGAGAGACCCAGTACTTC.

The genes are TRBV30 and TRBJ2-2; TRBD2 is a possible D gene (6 bases). Trimming removed 6 bases from V and 3 bases from J, with 14 bases in between. The CDR3 covers 14 residues. CDR1 GTSNPN and CDR2 SVGIG come from the germline V gene (reference sequence). CDR3 DNA sequence: TGTGCCTGCCACCCAGCGGGTGACACCGGGGAGCTGTTTTTT. It specifies CACHPAGDTGELFF.

J is TRBJ2-7 and V is TRBV11-3, with 8 bases aligning to TRBD1. J lost 5 bases, V lost 1 base, and 7 bases had no gene match. The CDR3 length is 15 residues. From germline, CDR1 is SGHNT and CDR2 YENEEA. For the CDR3, the DNA is TGTGCCAGCAGCTTAGGACGACAGGGGAGCAACGAGCAGTACTTC. This encodes CASSLGRQGSNEQYF.

This chain links TRBV2 with TRBJ1-5; 8 bases match TRBD1. V trimming: 4 bases; J trimming: 3 bases; junction bases outside the gene matches: 11. Germline assignment: CDR1 SNHLY and CDR2 FYNNEI. The CDR3 sequence is 17 residues long. The CDR3 region is CASSAGTGQNFNQPQHF. The CDR3 nucleotides are TGTGCCAGCAGTGCGGGGACAGGACAAAACTTCAATCAGCCCCAGCATTTT.

The DNA for the CDR3 is TGTGCCAGCAGCGTAGGACTAGCGGGGGGGCCCTTAGATACGCAGTATTTT. This gives the protein CASSVGLAGGPLDTQYF. The chain combines TRBV9 with TRBJ2-3, with 14 bases lining up with TRBD2. Germline trimming cut 0 bases from V and 5 bases from J; bases unmatched to any gene: 5. This CDR3 region has 17 residues. Per the germline V gene, CDR1 is SGDLS and CDR2 is YYNGEE.

The chain combines TRBV30 with TRBJ2-3; 9 bases are shared with TRBD2. Germline values: CDR1 GTSNPN, CDR2 SVGIG (reference sequence). The CDR3 contains 14 residues. With V trimmed by 2 bases and J by 4 bases, 4 bases remained unmatched. CDR3 loop: CAWSSLAGSDTQYF. The CDR3 nucleotides read TGTGCCTGGAGTTCCCTAGCGGGATCAGATACGCAGTATTTT.